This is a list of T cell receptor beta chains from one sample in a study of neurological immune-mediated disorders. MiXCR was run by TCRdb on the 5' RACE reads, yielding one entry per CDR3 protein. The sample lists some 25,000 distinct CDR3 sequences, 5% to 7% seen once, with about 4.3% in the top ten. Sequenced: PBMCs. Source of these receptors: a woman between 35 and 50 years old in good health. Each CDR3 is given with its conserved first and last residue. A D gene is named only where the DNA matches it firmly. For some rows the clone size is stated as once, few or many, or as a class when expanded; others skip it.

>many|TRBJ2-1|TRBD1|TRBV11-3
CASSFRDRADNEQFF
TGTGCCAGCAGCTTCCGGGACAGGGCGGATAATGAGCAGTTCTTC
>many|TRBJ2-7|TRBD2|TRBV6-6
CASRESGRAYEQYF
TGTGCCAGCAGAGAAAGCGGGAGGGCCTACGAGCAGTACTTC
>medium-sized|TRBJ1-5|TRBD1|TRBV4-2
CASSQAGVGTDNQPQHF
TGTGCCAGCAGCCAGGCCGGGGTTGGGACAGACAATCAGCCCCAGCATTTT
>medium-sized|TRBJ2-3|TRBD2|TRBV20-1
CSARVSGRLADTQYF
TGCAGTGCTAGGGTCAGCGGGAGACTGGCGGATACGCAGTATTTT
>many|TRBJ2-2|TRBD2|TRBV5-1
CASRSGTRNTGELFF
TGCGCCAGCAGATCCGGGACTAGGAACACCGGGGAGCTGTTTTTT
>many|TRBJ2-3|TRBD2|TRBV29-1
CSVRTSASTDTQYF
TGCAGCGTCCGGACTAGCGCTAGCACAGATACGCAGTATTTT
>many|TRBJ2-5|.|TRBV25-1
CASSEYIPGVPQPTQYF
TGTGCCAGCAGTGAATATATTCCGGGGGTTCCCCAGCCCACCCAGTACTTC
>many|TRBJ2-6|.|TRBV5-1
CASSLSWANVLTF
TGCGCCAGCAGCTTAAGCTGGGCCAACGTCCTGACTTTC
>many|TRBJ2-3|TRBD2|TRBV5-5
CASSTGTSGITDTQYF
TGTGCCAGCAGCACCGGGACTAGCGGGATCACAGATACGCAGTATTTT
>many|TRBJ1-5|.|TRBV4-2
CASSRQPSDQPQHF
TGTGCCAGCAGCCGACAGCCCAGCGATCAGCCCCAGCATTTT
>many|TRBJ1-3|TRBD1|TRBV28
CASSLERSTGWYGSGNTIYF
TGTGCCAGCAGTTTAGAACGTTCGACAGGGTGGTACGGCTCTGGAAACACCATATATTTT
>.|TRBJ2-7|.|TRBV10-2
CANSEYGGPHEQYF
TGCGCCAACAGTGAGTACGGCGGTCCCCACGAGCAGTACTTC
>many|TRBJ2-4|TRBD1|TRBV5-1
CASSLGTGSNIQYF
TGCGCCAGCAGCTTGGGGACAGGCTCGAACATTCAGTACTTC
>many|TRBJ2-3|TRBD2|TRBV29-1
CSVSLAGKDTDTQYF
TGCAGCGTTTCACTAGCGGGAAAAGACACAGATACGCAGTATTTT
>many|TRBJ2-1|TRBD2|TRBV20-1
CSARDQSGTTFNEQFF
TGCAGTGCTAGAGACCAAAGCGGGACTACCTTCAATGAGCAGTTCTTC
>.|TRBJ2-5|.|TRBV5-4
CASSLVRGLQETQYF
TGTGCCAGCAGCTTGGTCAGGGGACTCCAAGAGACCCAGTACTTC
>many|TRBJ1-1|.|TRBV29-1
CSGMDTEAFF
TGCAGCGGCATGGACACTGAAGCTTTCTTT
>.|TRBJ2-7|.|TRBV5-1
CASSLVLSSYEQYF
TGCGCCAGCAGCTTGGTTTTATCCTCCTACGAGCAGTACTTC
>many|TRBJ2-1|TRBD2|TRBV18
CASSPLAGVDSNEQFF
TGTGCCAGCTCACCCCTAGCGGGAGTGGATTCCAATGAGCAGTTCTTC
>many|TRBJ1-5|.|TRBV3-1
CASSPTAGPYSNQPQHF
TGTGCCAGCAGCCCCACGGCAGGGCCATACTCCAATCAGCCCCAGCATTTT
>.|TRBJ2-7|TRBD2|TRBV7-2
CASSLVAGAYEQYF
TGTGCCAGCAGCTTAGTAGCGGGGGCCTACGAGCAGTACTTC
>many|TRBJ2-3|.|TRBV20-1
CSAKRRTATSTDTQYF
TGCAGTGCAAAACGAAGGACGGCAACTAGCACAGATACGCAGTATTTT
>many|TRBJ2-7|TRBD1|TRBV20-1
CSANRGRYEQYF
TGCAGTGCAAACAGGGGGCGGTACGAGCAGTACTTC
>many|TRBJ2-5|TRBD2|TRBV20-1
CSASISAGGLLETQYF
TGCAGTGCTAGTATTTCGGCGGGGGGACTTTTAGAGACCCAGTACTTC
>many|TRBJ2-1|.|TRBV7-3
CASSLEGTSPGEQFF
TGTGCCAGCAGCTTAGAAGGGACTTCACCTGGTGAGCAGTTCTTC
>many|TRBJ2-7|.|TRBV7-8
CASSGRARREQYF
TGTGCCAGCAGCGGCCGGGCACGAAGGGAGCAGTACTTC
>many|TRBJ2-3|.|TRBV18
CASSPPQGTDTQYF
TGTGCCAGCTCACCACCGCAGGGCACAGATACGCAGTATTTT
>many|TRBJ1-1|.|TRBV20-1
CSAPLQFFGPEAFF
TGCAGTGCTCCCCTTCAATTTTTTGGGCCTGAAGCTTTCTTT
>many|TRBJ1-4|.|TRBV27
CASSPREGTNEKLFF
TGTGCCAGCAGTCCCAGGGAGGGAACTAATGAAAAACTGTTTTTT
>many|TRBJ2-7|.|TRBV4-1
CASSQDSGHREQAYEQYF
TGCGCCAGCAGCCAAGATTCGGGTCACCGGGAACAAGCCTACGAGCAGTACTTC
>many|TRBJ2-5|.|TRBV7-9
CASSFWGVETQYF
TGTGCCAGCAGCTTTTGGGGTGTTGAGACCCAGTACTTC
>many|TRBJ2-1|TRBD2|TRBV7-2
CASSLGLAGGNEQFF
TGTGCCAGCAGCTTGGGACTAGCGGGAGGCAATGAGCAGTTCTTC
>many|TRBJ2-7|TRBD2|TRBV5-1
CASSLQGGRDLEQYF
TGCGCCAGCAGCTTGCAGGGCGGGAGGGACCTCGAGCAGTACTTC
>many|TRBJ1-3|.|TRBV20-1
CSARSATIFSGNTIYF
TGCAGTGCTAGGTCCGCAACGATCTTCTCTGGAAACACCATATATTTT
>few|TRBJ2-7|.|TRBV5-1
CASSLESGPSYEQYF
TGCGCCAGCAGCTTGGAGAGCGGGCCCTCCTACGAGCAGTACTTC
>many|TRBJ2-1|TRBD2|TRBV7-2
CASSEWGLAYNEQFF
TGTGCCAGCAGCGAGTGGGGACTAGCCTACAATGAGCAGTTCTTC
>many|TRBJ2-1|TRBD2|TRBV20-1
CSARDVAGGDNEQFF
TGCAGTGCTAGAGATGTAGCGGGAGGGGACAATGAGCAGTTCTTC
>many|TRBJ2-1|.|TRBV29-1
CSAAPGAGYNEQFF
TGCAGCGCCGCCCCAGGGGCGGGCTACAATGAGCAGTTCTTC
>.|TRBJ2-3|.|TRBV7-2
CASRGGLTDTKYF
TGTGCAAGCAGGGGCGGACTCACAGATACGAAGTATTTT
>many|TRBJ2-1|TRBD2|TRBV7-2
CASSPRTSGGGEQFF
TGTGCCAGCAGTCCCCGGACTAGCGGCGGAGGTGAGCAGTTCTTC
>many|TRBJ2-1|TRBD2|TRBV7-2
CASSLRLAGMSSYNEQFF
TGTGCCAGCAGCTTACGACTAGCGGGCATGAGCTCCTACAATGAGCAGTTCTTC
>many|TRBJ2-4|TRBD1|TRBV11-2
CASSSQPGGPGIQYF
TGTGCCAGCAGCTCTCAGCCAGGGGGCCCGGGGATTCAGTACTTC
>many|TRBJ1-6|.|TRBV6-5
CASSPEQGSPLHF
TGTGCCAGCAGTCCAGAGCAGGGTTCACCCCTCCACTTT
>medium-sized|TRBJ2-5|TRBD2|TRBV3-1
CASSLHYQRTSGWDLQETQYF
TGTGCCAGCAGCCTCCATTACCAGAGGACTAGCGGGTGGGACCTCCAAGAGACCCAGTACTTC
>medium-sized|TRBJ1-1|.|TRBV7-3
CASSSQMNTEAFF
TGTGCCAGCAGCTCACAGATGAACACTGAAGCTTTCTTT
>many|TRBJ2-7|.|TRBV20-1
CSARDLSYEQYF
TGCAGTGCCCGAGATCTCTCCTACGAGCAGTACTTC
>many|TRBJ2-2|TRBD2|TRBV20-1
CSARLAGVAGELFF
TGCAGTGCTAGACTAGCGGGAGTTGCCGGGGAGCTGTTTTTT
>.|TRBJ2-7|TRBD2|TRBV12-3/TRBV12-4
CASSFATGTSGSYEQYF
TGTGCCAGCAGTTTCGCAACCGGGACTAGCGGCTCCTACGAGCAGTACTTC
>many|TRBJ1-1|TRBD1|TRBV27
CASSPRDRANTEAFF
TGTGCCAGCAGTCCCCGGGACAGGGCGAACACTGAAGCTTTCTTT
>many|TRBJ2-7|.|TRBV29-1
CSVEDKTGPYEQYF
TGCAGCGTTGAGGATAAGACAGGTCCCTACGAGCAGTACTTC
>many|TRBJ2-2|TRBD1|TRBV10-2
CASSESGVGQGNTGELFF
TGCGCCAGCAGTGAGTCTGGTGTTGGACAGGGGAACACCGGGGAGCTGTTTTTT
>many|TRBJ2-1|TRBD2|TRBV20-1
CSARVGLAGGLRATYNEQFF
TGCAGTGCTAGAGTCGGTTTGGCGGGAGGCCTTCGCGCAACCTACAATGAGCAGTTCTTC